The 27 T cell receptor beta chains below were found in one sample sequenced in a study of T-cell memory formation after mild COVID-19. TCRdb re-analysed the 5' RACE reads in MiXCR, keeping a single row per CDR3 protein. The sample records 65,000 to 90,000 distinct CDR3 sequences, more than 10% being singletons. The sample comprised PBMCs or a T cell subset sorted from them (not recorded which). These TCRs come from a man in his late teens or twenties who had mild COVID-19 (a few samples of this study predate the infection). Cell type and time point are not known.

The gene calls are TRBV7-8 and TRBJ1-2; 8 nucleotides match TRBD1. Trimming removed 4 bases from V and 7 bases from J; junction bases left unmatched: 11. CDR1 SGHVS and CDR2 FQNEAQ come from the germline V gene. The CDR3 runs 15 residues. Here the CDR3 reads CASSSSGGREFGYTF. DNA of the CDR3: TGTGCCAGCAGCTCTTCAGGGGGCCGGGAGTTTGGCTACACCTTC.

Remarks on this clonotype: At one of its ends the junction is not consistent with the germline gene, which may arise from a read error. The chain joins TRBV29-1 to TRBJ2-4, with 9 bases that match TRBD2. This CDR3 is built from 17 residues. Germline assignment: CDR1 SQVTM and CDR2 ANQGSEA. As DNA, the CDR3 is TGCAGCGTTGAAAGCCGTAGCGGGGGCGAAGCCAGAAACATTCAGTACTTC. Its protein is CSVESRSGGEARNIQYF.

There are a few counts of this clonotype. Compared with germline, one end of the junction differs, possibly owing to a read error. The chain employs TRBV7-9 and TRBJ1-1; maybe TRBD1 (5 bases). This CDR3 contains 15 residues. CDR1 is SEHNR, CDR2 FQNEAQ, per germline (reference sequence). The CDR3 loop reads CASSLAPGPDTEAFF. The CDR3 coding sequence is TGTGCCAGCAGTTTAGCCCCAGGGCCCGACACTGAAGCTTTCTTT.

V usage is TRBV9 and J usage is TRBJ2-3; D gene unclear. Deletions cut 0 bases from V and 5 bases from J, with 10 bases between. The CDR3 is 14 residues long. Germline V gives CDR1 SGDLS, CDR2 YYNGEE. In nucleotides, the CDR3 is TGTGCCAGCAGCGTAGCTACGGTGCGAGATACGCAGTATTTT. Its translation: CASSVATVRDTQYF.

There are a few counts of this clonotype. V and J are TRBV9 and TRBJ1-2; D gene uncertain. Deletions cut 4 bases from V and 2 bases from J, with 6 bases between. CDR1 SGDLS and CDR2 YYNGEE come from the germline V gene. This CDR3 region has 12 residues. CDR3 region: CASSPMNYGYTF. CDR3 nucleotides: TGTGCCAGCAGCCCCATGAACTATGGCTACACCTTC.

This clonotype was seen more than once but under ten times. The chain joins TRBV27 to TRBJ2-6; D remains ambiguous. The CDR3 contains 14 residues. CDR1 and CDR2 from the germline V gene are MNHEY and SMNVEV (reference sequence). V was clipped by 6 bases and J by 0 bases, with 6 bases between them. CDR3 sequence: CASRHYSGANVLTF. The CDR3 nucleotides are TGTGCCAGCAGGCACTACTCTGGGGCCAACGTCCTGACTTTC.

The chain combines TRBV5-5 with TRBJ2-7, with D perhaps TRBD1 or TRBD2 (5 bases each). CDR1 is SGHKS and CDR2 is YYEKEE in the germline V gene (reference sequence). Trimming stripped 3 bases from V and 9 bases from J, with 16 bases between. The length of the CDR3 is 13 residues. In DNA, the CDR3 is TGTGCCAGCAGCTGGGACGGCCCTGGGGGGCAGTACTTC. Translating it yields CASSWDGPGGQYF.

V usage is TRBV5-1 and J usage is TRBJ2-7, with D perhaps matching TRBD2 (6 bases). The CDR3 loop spans 13 amino acids. The germline V and J ends were trimmed by 5 bases and 1 base, with 10 bases remaining between them. Per the germline V gene, CDR1 is SGHRS and CDR2 is YFSETQ. CDR3: CASRVAESYEQYF. The CDR3 nucleotides are TGCGCCAGCAGGGTAGCGGAATCCTACGAGCAGTACTTC.

The J gene is TRBJ2-2, the V gene TRBV7-8; perhaps TRBD1 as D (6 bases). V dropped 7 bases and J dropped 7 bases, with 16 bases sitting between them. CDR3 length: 14 amino acids. Per germline, CDR1 SGHVS and CDR2 FQNEAQ. The CDR3 protein is CASNYRVKGGELFF. In DNA form, the CDR3 reads TGTGCCAGCAATTACAGGGTTAAAGGCGGGGAGCTGTTTTTT.

This clonotype has a handful of counts. V gene TRBV29-1 combines with J gene TRBJ1-2; D is uncertain. Germline V CDR1 and CDR2: SQVTM, ANQGSEA. The CDR3 has 17 residues. Trimming stripped 1 base from V and 2 bases from J, with 20 bases between. The CDR3 nucleotides read TGCAGCGTTGAAGGGCTAGGTACGGTCAGAATAAACTATGGCTACACCTTC. As protein: CSVEGLGTVRINYGYTF.

As concerns this clonotype: This sequence may be a read error, since a much larger clone differs from it by one base. CDR3 nucleotide sequence: TGTGCCACCAGTTATGAGAGGGACACTGAAGCTTTCTTT. Translated: CATSYERDTEAFF. The chain has TRBV15 and TRBJ1-1; no firm D call. The CDR3 covers 13 residues. In germline, CDR1 is LNHNV, CDR2 YYDKDF (reference sequence). Trimming removed 6 bases from V and 3 bases from J, with 11 bases in between.

The V and J genes are TRBV7-9 and TRBJ1-1, with 7 bases aligning to TRBD1. This CDR3 has 13 residues. From germline, CDR1 is SEHNR and CDR2 FQNEAQ (reference sequence). Trimming cost V 4 bases and J 11 bases; bases outside gene matches: 10. The DNA of the CDR3 is TGTGCCAGCAGCTCCCGGGACAGCTACTTGGCTTTCTTT. Translation: CASSSRDSYLAFF. Full variable domain (remainder filled in from reference TRBV7-9 and TRBJ1-1): DTGVSQNPRHKITKRGQNVTFRCDPISEHNRLYWYRQTLGQGPEFLTYFQNEAQLEKSRLLSDRFSAERPKGSFSTLEIQRTEQGDSAMYLCASSSRDSYLAFFGQGTRLTVV.

This clonotype was counted a few times. The chain combines TRBV7-9 with TRBJ2-5, with 7 bases identical to TRBD1. The CDR3 covers 14 residues. Germline V gene data show CDR1 as SEHNR and CDR2 as FQNEAQ (reference sequence). V lost 3 bases and J lost 4; bases outside the gene matches: 5. The CDR3 loop reads CASSFGTALETQYF. The CDR3 coding sequence is TGTGCCAGCAGCTTTGGGACAGCCCTAGAGACCCAGTACTTC.

This clonotype has more than one count but fewer than ten. J is TRBJ2-7 and V is TRBV5-6; D gene unclear. V gave up 0 bases and J gave up 7 bases, with 14 bases separating them. Germline V gene lookup returns CDR1 SGHDT and CDR2 YYEEEE. The CDR3 has 14 amino acids. CDR3 in DNA: TGTGCCAGCAGCTTGGGGTACACGGTTTTAGAGCAGTACTTC. This gives the protein CASSLGYTVLEQYF.

The chain joins TRBV7-9 to TRBJ2-7, with a tentative D call TRBD1 (5 bases). This CDR3 has 14 amino acids. Trimming removed 2 bases at V and 2 bases at J, with 10 bases between. Germline CDR1 and CDR2: SEHNR and FQNEAQ (reference sequence). The CDR3, as DNA: TGTGCCAGCAGCTTAACCGGACACCCCTACGAGCAGTACTTC. It specifies CASSLTGHPYEQYF.

This clonotype has only a few counts. This chain connects TRBV27 to TRBJ2-7, with a tentative D call TRBD2 (5 bases). The CDR3 spans 14 residues. Germline values: CDR1 MNHEY, CDR2 SMNVEV (reference sequence). V was cut by 2 bases and J by 7 bases, with 15 bases left in between. This CDR3 reads CASSLLDRPGEQYF. Written as DNA, the CDR3 is TGTGCCAGCAGTTTACTGGACCGACCGGGGGAGCAGTACTTC.

This clonotype was counted between two and nine times. The V call is TRBV6-6, the J call TRBJ2-3; 8 bases map to TRBD2. CDR1 is MNHNY, CDR2 SVGAGI, per germline (reference sequence). CDR3 size: 17 residues. J gave up 2 bases and V 2 bases, and 9 bases lay outside the gene matches. CDR3 in amino acids: CASSYPLERGLTDTQYF. The CDR3 DNA reads as TGTGCCAGCAGTTACCCCCTCGAGCGGGGGCTCACAGATACGCAGTATTTT.

The chain couples TRBV9 to TRBJ1-2, with 11 positions matching TRBD1. Trimming cost V 0 bases and J 4 bases; bases outside gene matches: 11. CDR3 length: 18 amino acids. CDR1 and CDR2 (germline): SGDLS, YYNGEE. CDR3 DNA sequence: TGTGCCAGCAGCGTAGGAGTTGGCCGGGACAGGGGGTTCTATGGCTACACCTTC. Translation: CASSVGVGRDRGFYGYTF. Supplemented by reference TRBV9 and TRBJ1-2, the full variable domain reads DSGVTQTPKHLITATGQRVTLRCSPRSGDLSVYWYQQSLDQGLQFLIQYYNGEERAKGNILERFSAQQFPDLHSELNLSSLELGDSALYFCASSVGVGRDRGFYGYTFGSGTRLTVV.

This chain links TRBV7-6 with TRBJ1-1, with TRBD1 matching 9 bases. Per the germline V gene, CDR1 is SGHVS and CDR2 is FNYEAQ. Losses at the gene ends were 2 bases for V and 3 bases for J; bases not matched to a gene: 7. The CDR3 length is 16 residues. CDR3 region: CASSLPATGGDTEAFF. The CDR3 bases are TGTGCCAGCAGCTTACCCGCGACAGGGGGGGACACTGAAGCTTTCTTT.

This clonotype was recorded many times. The V gene is TRBV29-1, the J gene TRBJ2-5, with TRBD2 matching over 10 bases. The junction had 3 bases not matched to a gene; V was cut back by 3 bases and J by 2 bases. Germline assignment: CDR1 SQVTM and CDR2 ANQGSEA. The CDR3 sequence is 14 residues long. CDR3 amino acids: CSVDLAGGQETQYF. As DNA, the CDR3 is TGCAGCGTTGACTTAGCGGGGGGACAAGAGACCCAGTACTTC.

This clonotype was seen ten or more times. V usage is TRBV6-5 and J usage is TRBJ2-7, with 10 bases lining up with TRBD1. Looked up from germline, CDR1 is MNHEY and CDR2 is SVGAGI. The CDR3 runs to 16 residues. The trim removed 0 bases at V and 0 bases at J, leaving 2 bases unmatched. The CDR3 protein is CASSYSRTGGSYEQYF. Written as DNA, the CDR3 is TGTGCCAGCAGTTACTCGAGGACAGGGGGCTCCTACGAGCAGTACTTC.

This clonotype has at least ten counts. The chain links TRBV7-8 to TRBJ2-1; no firm D call. V was shortened by 5 bases and J by 4 bases, with 18 bases between the two germline ends. Germline V gene sequence: CDR1 SGHVS, CDR2 FQNEAQ. This CDR3 comprises 16 residues. For the CDR3, the DNA is TGTGCCAGCAGCCGAGTCCCCACCCCCATTTACAATGAGCAGTTCTTC. Protein sequence: CASSRVPTPIYNEQFF.

This clonotype was recorded a few times. The chain links TRBV12-3 or TRBV12-4 to TRBJ2-3, with TRBD1 matching over 9 bases. Germline trimming cut 5 bases from V and 1 base from J; bases unmatched to any gene: 7. The CDR3 spans 16 residues. DNA of the CDR3: TGTGCCAGCAGTACCCCCCGGACAGGGGGCACAGATACGCAGTATTTT. Residues: CASSTPRTGGTDTQYF.

The chain is built from TRBV4-1 and TRBJ1-2; D is ambiguous. The CDR3 is 13 amino acids. Germline V gene data show CDR1 as MGHRA and CDR2 as YSYEKL. V was clipped by 0 bases and J by 5 bases, with 7 bases between them. CDR3 loop: CASSQDVRYGYTF. The CDR3 bases are TGCGCCAGCAGCCAAGATGTACGGTATGGCTACACCTTC.

This clonotype was seen only a few times. The gene calls are TRBV4-3 and TRBJ1-2; TRBD1 might be the D (6 bases). CDR3 length: 14 amino acids. Trimming took off 1 base at V and 4 bases at J, with 10 bases between the two ends. Per germline, CDR1 LGHNA and CDR2 YSLEER. The CDR3 DNA reads as TGCGCCAGCAGCCAAGGCGACAGGAGCTATGGCTACACCTTC. This translates into CASSQGDRSYGYTF.

The sample holds a few counts of this clonotype. The rearrangement uses TRBV6-1 and TRBJ1-1, with D unresolved. V lost 2 bases and J lost 0, with 7 bases in between. CDR1 MNHNS and CDR2 SASEGT come from the germline V gene. The CDR3 extends over 14 amino acids. In DNA, the CDR3 is TGTGCCAGCAGTGAACTGGGGTTGAACACTGAAGCTTTCTTT. Amino acid sequence: CASSELGLNTEAFF.

A few counts support this clonotype. The chain links TRBV29-1 to TRBJ2-2, with 7 bases fitting TRBD1. CDR1 SQVTM and CDR2 ANQGSEA come from the germline V gene. J gave up 3 bases and V 7 bases, and 5 bases lay outside the gene matches. The CDR3 spans 13 residues. This chain's CDR3 is CSARDRHTGELFF. The CDR3 DNA follows: TGCAGCGCCCGGGACAGACACACCGGGGAGCTGTTTTTT.